This TCR beta chain was documented in a study of response to subunit inactivated influenza vaccine. Points from the study as a whole: T cells newly recruited by each seasonal influenza vaccination are few, the authors suggested.

Germline CDR1 ENHRY, CDR2 SYGVKD. Trimming left V 0 bases short and J 1 base short, with 7 bases between. CDR3 length: 15 residues. In this sample, this clonotype turned up a few times. Its antigen is still unknown. TCRdb reanalysed the RT-PCR reads using MiXCR and keeps one entry per CDR3 protein. This table holds around 580,000 distinct CDR3 sequences, 14% found once. The clonotype comes from a man aged 45-65 years who received an inactivated influenza vaccine. The specimen comprised PBMCs from blood, sampled roughly 13 days after vaccination. J is TRBJ1-5 and V is TRBV10-3; no firm D call. In DNA, the CDR3 is TGTGCCATCAGTGAGTCGATCGGGAGCAATCAGCCCCAGCATTTT. Its protein product is CAISESIGSNQPQHF.